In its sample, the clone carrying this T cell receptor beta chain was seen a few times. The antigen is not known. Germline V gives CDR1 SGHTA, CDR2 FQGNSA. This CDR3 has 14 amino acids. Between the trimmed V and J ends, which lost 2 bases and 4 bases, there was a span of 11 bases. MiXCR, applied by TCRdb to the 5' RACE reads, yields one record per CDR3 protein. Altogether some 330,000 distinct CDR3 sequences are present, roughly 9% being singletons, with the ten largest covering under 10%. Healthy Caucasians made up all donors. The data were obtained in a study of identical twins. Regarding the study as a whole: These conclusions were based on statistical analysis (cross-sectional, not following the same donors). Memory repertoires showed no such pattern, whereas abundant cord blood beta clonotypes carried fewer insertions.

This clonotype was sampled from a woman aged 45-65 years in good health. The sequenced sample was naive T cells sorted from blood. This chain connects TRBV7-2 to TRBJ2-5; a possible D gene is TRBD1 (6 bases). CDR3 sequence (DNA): TGTGCCAGCAGCTTAATACAGGGCATAGAGACCCAGTACTTC. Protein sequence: CASSLIQGIETQYF.